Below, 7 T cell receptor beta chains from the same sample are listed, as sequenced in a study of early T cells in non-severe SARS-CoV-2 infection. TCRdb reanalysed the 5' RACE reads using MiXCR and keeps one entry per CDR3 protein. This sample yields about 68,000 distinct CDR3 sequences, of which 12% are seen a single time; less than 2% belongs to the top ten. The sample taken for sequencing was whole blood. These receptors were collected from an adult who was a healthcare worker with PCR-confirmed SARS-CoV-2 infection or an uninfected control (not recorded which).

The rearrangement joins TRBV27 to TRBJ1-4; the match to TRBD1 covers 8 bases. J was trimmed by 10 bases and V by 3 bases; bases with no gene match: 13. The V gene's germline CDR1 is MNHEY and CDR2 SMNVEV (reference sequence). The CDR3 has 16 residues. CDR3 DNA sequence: TGTGCCAGCAGTTTCCAGGGGGCGCACGGCGCGGGAAAACTGTTTTTT. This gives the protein CASSFQGAHGAGKLFF.

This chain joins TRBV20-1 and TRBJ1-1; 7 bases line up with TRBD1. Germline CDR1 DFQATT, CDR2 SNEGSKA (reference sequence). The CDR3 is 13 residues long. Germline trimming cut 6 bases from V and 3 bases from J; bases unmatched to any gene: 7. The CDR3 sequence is CSARTGRDTEAFF. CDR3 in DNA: TGCAGTGCCCGGACAGGACGGGACACTGAAGCTTTCTTT.

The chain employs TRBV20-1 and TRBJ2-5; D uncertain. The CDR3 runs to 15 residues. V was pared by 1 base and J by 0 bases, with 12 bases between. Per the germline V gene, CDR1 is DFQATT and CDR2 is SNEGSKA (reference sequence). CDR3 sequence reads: CSARGPAPYQETQYF. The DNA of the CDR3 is TGCAGTGCTAGAGGTCCCGCACCGTACCAAGAGACCCAGTACTTC.

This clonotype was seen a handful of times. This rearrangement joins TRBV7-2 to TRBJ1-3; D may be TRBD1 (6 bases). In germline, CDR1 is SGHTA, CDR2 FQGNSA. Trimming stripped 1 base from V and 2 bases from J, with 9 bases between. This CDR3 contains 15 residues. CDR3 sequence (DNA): TGTGCCAGCAGCTTAGGTCCAGGGGCTGGAAACACCATATATTTT. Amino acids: CASSLGPGAGNTIYF.

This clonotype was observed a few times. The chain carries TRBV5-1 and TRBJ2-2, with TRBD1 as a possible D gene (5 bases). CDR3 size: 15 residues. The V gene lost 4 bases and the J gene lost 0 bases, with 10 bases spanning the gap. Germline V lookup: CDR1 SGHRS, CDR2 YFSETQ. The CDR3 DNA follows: TGCGCCAGCAGCCCGGACATAACGAACACCGGGGAGCTGTTTTTT. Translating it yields CASSPDITNTGELFF.

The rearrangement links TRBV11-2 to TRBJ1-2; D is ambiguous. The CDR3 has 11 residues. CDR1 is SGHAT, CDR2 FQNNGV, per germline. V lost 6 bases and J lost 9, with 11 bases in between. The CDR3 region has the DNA TGTGCCAGCAGGGACGAAGGGCGCTACACCTTC. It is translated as CASRDEGRYTF.

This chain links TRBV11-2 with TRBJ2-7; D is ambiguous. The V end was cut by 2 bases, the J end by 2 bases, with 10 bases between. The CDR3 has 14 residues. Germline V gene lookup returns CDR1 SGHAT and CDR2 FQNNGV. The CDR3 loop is CASSLQRGPYEQYF. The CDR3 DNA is TGTGCCAGCAGCTTACAGCGAGGTCCCTACGAGCAGTACTTC.